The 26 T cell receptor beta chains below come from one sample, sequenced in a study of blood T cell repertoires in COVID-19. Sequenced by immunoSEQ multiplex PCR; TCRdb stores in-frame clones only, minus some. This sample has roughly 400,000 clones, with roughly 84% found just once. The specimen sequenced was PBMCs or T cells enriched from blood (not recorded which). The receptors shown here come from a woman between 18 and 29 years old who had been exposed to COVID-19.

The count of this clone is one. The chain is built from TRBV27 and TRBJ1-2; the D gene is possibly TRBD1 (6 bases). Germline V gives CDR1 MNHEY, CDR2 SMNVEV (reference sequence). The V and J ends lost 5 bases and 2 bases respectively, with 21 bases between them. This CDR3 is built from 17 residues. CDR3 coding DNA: TGTGCCAGCAGTCGCTTCCTTAACAGGGAAGGGAACTATGGCTACACCTTC. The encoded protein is CASSRFLNREGNYGYTF.

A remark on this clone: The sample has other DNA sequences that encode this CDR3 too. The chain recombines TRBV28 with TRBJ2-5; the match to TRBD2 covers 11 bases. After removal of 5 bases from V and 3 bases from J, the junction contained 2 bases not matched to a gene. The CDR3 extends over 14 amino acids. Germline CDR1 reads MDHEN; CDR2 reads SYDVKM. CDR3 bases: TGTGCCAGCAGTCTACTAGCGGGGGAAGAGACCCAGTACTTC. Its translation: CASSLLAGEETQYF.

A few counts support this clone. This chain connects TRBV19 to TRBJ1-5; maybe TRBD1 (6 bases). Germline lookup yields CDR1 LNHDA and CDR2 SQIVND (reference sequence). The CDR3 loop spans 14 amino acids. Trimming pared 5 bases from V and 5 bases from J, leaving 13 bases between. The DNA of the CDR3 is TGTGCCAGTAGTCAGGGAGGGGGGCATCAGCCCCAGCATTTT. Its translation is CASSQGGGHQPQHF. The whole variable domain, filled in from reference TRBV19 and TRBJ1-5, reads DGGITQSPKYLFRKEGQNVTLSCEQNLNHDAMYWYRQDPGQGLRLIYYSQIVNDFQKGDIAEGYSVSREKKESFPLTVTSAQKNPTAFYLCASSQGGGHQPQHFGDGTRLSIL.

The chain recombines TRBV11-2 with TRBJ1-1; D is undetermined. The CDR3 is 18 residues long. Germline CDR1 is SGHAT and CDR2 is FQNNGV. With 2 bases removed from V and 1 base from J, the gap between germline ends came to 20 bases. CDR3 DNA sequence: TGTGCCAGCAGCTTATTCTCGCCCAAGAGGTGGAAGAACACTGAAGCTTTCTTT. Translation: CASSLFSPKRWKNTEAFF.

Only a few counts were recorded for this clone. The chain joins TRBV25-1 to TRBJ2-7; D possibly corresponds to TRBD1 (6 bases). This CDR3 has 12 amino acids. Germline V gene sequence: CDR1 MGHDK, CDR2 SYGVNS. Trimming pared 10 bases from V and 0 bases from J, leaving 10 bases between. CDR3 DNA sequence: TGTGCCAAGATGGACAGCTCCTACGAGCAGTACTTC. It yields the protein CAKMDSSYEQYF.

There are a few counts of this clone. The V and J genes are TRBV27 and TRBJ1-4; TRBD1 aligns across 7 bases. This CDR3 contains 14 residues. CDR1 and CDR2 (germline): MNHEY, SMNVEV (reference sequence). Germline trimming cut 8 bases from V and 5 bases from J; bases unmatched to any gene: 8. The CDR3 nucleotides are TGTGCCAGCCGGCCGGCAGGGGGGAATGAAAAACTGTTTTTT. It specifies CASRPAGGNEKLFF. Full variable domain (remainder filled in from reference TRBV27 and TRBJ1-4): EAQVTQNPRYLITVTGKKLTVTCSQNMNHEYMSWYRQDPGLGLRQIYYSMNVEVTDKGDVPEGYKVSRKEKRNFPLILESPSPNQTSLYFCASRPAGGNEKLFFGSGTQLSVL.

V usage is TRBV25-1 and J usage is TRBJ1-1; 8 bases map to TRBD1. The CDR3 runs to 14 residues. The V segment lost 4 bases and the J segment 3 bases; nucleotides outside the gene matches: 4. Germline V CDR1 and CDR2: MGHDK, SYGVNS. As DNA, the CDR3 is TGTGCCAGCAGTGTACAGGGGGGAGACACTGAAGCTTTCTTT. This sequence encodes CASSVQGGDTEAFF. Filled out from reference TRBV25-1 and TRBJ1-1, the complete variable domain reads EADIYQTPRYLVIGTGKKITLECSQTMGHDKMYWYQQDPGMELHLIHYSYGVNSTEKGDLSSESTVSRIRTEHFPLTLESARPSHTSQYLCASSVQGGDTEAFFGQGTRLTVV.

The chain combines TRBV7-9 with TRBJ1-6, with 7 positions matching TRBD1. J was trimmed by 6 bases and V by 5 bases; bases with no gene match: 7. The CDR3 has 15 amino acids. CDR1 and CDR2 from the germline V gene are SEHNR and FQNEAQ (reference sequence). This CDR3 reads CASSRQGFGNSPLHF. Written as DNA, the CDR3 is TGTGCCAGCAGCAGACAGGGATTTGGTAATTCACCCCTCCACTTT.

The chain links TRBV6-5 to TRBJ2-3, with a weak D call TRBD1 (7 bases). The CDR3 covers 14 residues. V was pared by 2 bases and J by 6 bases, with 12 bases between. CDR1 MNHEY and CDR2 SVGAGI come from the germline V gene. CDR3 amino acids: CASSYTPGGDTQYF. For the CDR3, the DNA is TGTGCCAGCAGTTACACCCCAGGGGGGGATACGCAGTATTTT.

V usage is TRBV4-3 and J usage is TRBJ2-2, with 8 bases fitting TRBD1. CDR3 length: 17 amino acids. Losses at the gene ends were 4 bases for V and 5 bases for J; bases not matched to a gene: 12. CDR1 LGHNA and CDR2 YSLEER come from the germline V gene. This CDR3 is CASSPKQTGGRTGELFF. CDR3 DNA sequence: TGCGCCAGCAGCCCAAAACAAACAGGGGGACGGACCGGGGAGCTGTTTTTT.

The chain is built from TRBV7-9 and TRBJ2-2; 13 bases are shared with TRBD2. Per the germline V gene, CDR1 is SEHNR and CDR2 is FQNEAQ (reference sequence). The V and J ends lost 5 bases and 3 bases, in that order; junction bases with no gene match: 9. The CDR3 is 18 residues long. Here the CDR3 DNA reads TGTGCCAGCAGCACAACCGGGACTAGCGGGATTTACACCGGGGAGCTGTTTTTT. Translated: CASSTTGTSGIYTGELFF.

CDR3 in DNA: TGTGCCATCGGCGGACAGAGCTCCTACGAGCAGTACTTC. This translates into CAIGGQSSYEQYF. The chain combines TRBV10-3 with TRBJ2-7, with a possible D match to TRBD1 (6 bases). The V and J ends lost 8 bases and 0 bases respectively, with 11 bases between them. In germline, CDR1 is ENHRY, CDR2 SYGVKD. CDR3 size: 13 residues.

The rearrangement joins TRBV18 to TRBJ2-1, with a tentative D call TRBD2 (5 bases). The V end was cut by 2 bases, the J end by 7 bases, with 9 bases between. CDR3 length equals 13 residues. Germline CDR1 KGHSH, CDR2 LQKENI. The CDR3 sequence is CASSPSAANEQFF. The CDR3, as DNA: TGTGCCAGCTCACCATCAGCGGCGAATGAGCAGTTCTTC.

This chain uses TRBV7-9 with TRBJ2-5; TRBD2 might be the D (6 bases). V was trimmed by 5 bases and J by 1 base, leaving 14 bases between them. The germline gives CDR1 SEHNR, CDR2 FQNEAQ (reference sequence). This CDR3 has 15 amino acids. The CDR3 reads CASSTRHGGQETQYF. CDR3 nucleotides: TGTGCCAGCAGCACCCGACACGGGGGCCAAGAGACCCAGTACTTC.

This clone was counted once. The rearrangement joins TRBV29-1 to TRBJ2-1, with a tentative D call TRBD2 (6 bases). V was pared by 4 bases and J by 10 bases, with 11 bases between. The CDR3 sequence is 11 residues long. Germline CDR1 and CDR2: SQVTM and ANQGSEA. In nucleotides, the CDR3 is TGCAGCGTTGCGTTACTAGCAGAGCAGTTCTTC. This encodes CSVALLAEQFF.

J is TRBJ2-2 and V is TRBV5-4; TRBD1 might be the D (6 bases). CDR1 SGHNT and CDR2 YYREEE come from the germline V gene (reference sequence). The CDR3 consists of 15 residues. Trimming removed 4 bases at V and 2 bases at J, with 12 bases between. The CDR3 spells CASSLTGTNTGELFF. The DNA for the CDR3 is TGTGCCAGCAGCCTCACAGGGACCAACACCGGGGAGCTGTTTTTT.

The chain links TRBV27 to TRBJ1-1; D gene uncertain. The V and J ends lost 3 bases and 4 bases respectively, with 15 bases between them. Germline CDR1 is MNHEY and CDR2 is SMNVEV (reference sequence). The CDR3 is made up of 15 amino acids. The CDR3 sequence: CASSLLAGLGTEAFF. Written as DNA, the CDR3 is TGTGCCAGCAGTTTGCTAGCCGGGCTCGGCACTGAAGCTTTCTTT.

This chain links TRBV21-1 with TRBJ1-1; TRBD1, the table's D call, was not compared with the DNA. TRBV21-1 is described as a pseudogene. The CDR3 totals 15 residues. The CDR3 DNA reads TGTGCCAGCAGCCCCCGGGACAGGAAGAACACTGAAGCTTTCTTT. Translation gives CASSPRDRKNTEAFF.

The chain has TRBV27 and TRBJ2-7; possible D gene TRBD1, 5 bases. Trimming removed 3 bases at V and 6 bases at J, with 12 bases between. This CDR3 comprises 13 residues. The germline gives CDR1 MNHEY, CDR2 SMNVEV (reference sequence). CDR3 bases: TGTGCCAGCAGTTTTGCGGACAATGGCGAGCAGTACTTC. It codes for CASSFADNGEQYF.

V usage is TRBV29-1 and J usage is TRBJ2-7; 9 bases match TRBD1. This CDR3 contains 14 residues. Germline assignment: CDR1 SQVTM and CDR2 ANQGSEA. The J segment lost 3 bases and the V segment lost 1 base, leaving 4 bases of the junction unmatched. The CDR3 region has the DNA TGCAGCGTTGAAGCCACGACAGGGGGCTACGAGCAGTACTTC. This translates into CSVEATTGGYEQYF.

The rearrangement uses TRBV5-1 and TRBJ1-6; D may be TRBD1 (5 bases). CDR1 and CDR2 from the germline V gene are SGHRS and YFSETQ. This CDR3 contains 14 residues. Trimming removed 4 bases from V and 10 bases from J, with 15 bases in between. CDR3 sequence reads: CASSQDSRSSPLHF. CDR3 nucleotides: TGCGCCAGCAGCCAAGACAGTCGCTCCTCACCCCTCCACTTT.

The CDR3 coding sequence is TGTGCCAGCAGTTACCGACTAGCGGGGGGCATGGCCGAGCAGTACTTC. Encoded protein: CASSYRLAGGMAEQYF. This chain connects TRBV6-5 to TRBJ2-7; 13 nucleotides line up with TRBD2. This CDR3 has 16 residues. CDR1 is MNHEY, CDR2 SVGAGI, per germline. Unmatched junction bases numbered 7, after V lost 2 bases and J lost 6 bases.

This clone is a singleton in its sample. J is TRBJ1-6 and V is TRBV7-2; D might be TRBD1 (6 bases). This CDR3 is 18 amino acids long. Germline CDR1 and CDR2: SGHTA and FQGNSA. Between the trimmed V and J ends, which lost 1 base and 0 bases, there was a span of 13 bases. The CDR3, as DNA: TGTGCCAGCAGCTTAGGGGCCAGGGGAAGCTCCTATAATTCACCCCTCCACTTT. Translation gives CASSLGARGSSYNSPLHF.

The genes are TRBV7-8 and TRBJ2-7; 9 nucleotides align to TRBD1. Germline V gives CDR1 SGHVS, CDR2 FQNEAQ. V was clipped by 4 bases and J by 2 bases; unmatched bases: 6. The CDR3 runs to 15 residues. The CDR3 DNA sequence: TGTGCCAGCAGCTGGTATCGGGACAGGGCCTACGAGCAGTACTTC. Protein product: CASSWYRDRAYEQYF.

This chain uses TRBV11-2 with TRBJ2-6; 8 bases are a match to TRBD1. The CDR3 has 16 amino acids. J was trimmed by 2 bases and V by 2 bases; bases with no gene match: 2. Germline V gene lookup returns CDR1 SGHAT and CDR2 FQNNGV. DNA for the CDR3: TGTGCCAGCAGCTTATCCAGGGGGCCTGGGGCCAACGTCCTGACTTTC. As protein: CASSLSRGPGANVLTF.

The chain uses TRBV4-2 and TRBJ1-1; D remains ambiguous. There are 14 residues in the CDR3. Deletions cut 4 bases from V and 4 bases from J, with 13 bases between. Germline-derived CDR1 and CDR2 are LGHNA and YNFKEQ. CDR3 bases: TGTGCCAGCAGCCCTAATGAGGGAGTCACTGAAGCTTTCTTT. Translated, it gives CASSPNEGVTEAFF.